This entry concerns a single T cell receptor (beta chain). Its cognate antigen is unknown. This CDR3 is 14 amino acids long. Germline V gene data show CDR1 as GTSNPN and CDR2 as SVGIG (reference sequence). Between the trimmed V and J ends, which lost 8 bases and 0 bases, there was a span of 17 bases. This sample was included in a study of CD8+ T cells in alopecia areata. Broader study findings: Normal-skin resident alphabeta T cells also appear among scalp sample sequences.

Sorted populations comprised CD4+ and CD8+ T cells obtained from PBMCs. TCR sequencing used cDNA made by reverse transcription of extracted RNA. Sequenced by immunoSEQ multiplex PCR; TCRdb stores in-frame clones only, minus some. Among more than 150,000 clones, 59% were seen once, and the ten largest hold roughly 15%. The TCR comes from a human donor with alopecia areata. This material consisted of CD4+ T cells sorted from blood, taken at week 0. The J gene is TRBJ2-7, the V gene TRBV30; perhaps TRBD2 as D (6 bases). The CDR3 is CATVTRGSSYEQYF. The CDR3 DNA reads TGTGCCACTGTAACTCGGGGGAGCTCCTACGAGCAGTACTTC.